This TCR beta chain was sequenced for a study of T cell repertoires in cytomegalovirus infection. Study information: TCR beta signatures that were public indicated CMV infection and matching HLA type.

Germline assignment: CDR1 SGHVS and CDR2 FNYEAQ. This CDR3 is built from 15 residues. Germline trimming cut 6 bases from V and 2 bases from J; bases unmatched to any gene: 7. Study-wide results and limits: Clonotypes of TCR beta that were HLA-C-restricted and CMV-specific dominated the ex vivo response. Carriage of CMV together with the relevant HLA was identifiable through cumulative public TCR beta family frequency.

TCRdb re-called the reads with MiXCR, one entry per CDR3 protein. The data contain about 680,000 distinct CDR3 sequences, approximately 24% of them seen just once; the ten biggest clones take up less than 10%. This clonotype has a handful of counts. Its antigen is not known. Specimen: CD8+ T cells from PBMCs. This TCR came from a human donor in good health (CMV status not recorded). Some clones in this sample may be carry-over from other donors' samples. The chain employs TRBV7-6 and TRBJ2-1; TRBD2 agrees at 7 bases. This CDR3 is CASSPTSVPYNEQFF. CDR3 sequence (DNA): TGTGCCAGCAGTCCTACTAGCGTACCCTACAATGAGCAGTTCTTC.